The next 18 T cell receptor beta chains were all read from a single sample in a study of T cell repertoires in cytomegalovirus infection. TCRdb ran MiXCR on the reads and lists one entry per CDR3 protein. The table lists approximately 240,000 distinct CDR3 sequences, more than 9% of them singletons. The material sequenced was PBMCs. The receptors shown here come from a human donor in good health (CMV status not recorded). Some clones in this sample may be carry-over from other donors' samples.

This clonotype has a handful of counts. The rearrangement links TRBV2 to TRBJ2-1, with 8 bases fitting TRBD2. The V and J ends lost 3 bases and 7 bases, in that order; junction bases with no gene match: 5. Germline V gene sequence: CDR1 SNHLY, CDR2 FYNNEI. The CDR3 consists of 14 residues. CDR3 region: CASSDVIAGNEQFF. CDR3 in DNA: TGTGCCAGCAGTGATGTGATAGCGGGAAATGAGCAGTTCTTC. The full variable domain, its missing parts supplied by reference TRBV2 and TRBJ2-1, is EPEVTQTPSHQVTQMGQEVILRCVPISNHLYFYWYRQILGQKVEFLVSFYNNEISEKSEIFDDQFSVERPDGSNFTLKIRSTKLEDSAMYFCASSDVIAGNEQFFGPGTRLTVL.

This clonotype occurred once. This sequence joins TRBV29-1 and TRBJ1-4, with TRBD1 matching over 10 bases. The CDR3 totals 16 residues. The J segment lost 11 bases and the V segment lost 0 bases, leaving 12 bases of the junction unmatched. Germline CDR1 reads SQVTM; CDR2 reads ANQGSEA. The CDR3 coding sequence is TGCAGCGTTGAAGAGTTCGGACAGGGGGGCGTCGGGAAACTGTTTTTT. This encodes CSVEEFGQGGVGKLFF.

This rearrangement joins TRBV7-9 to TRBJ2-7, with D possibly TRBD2 on 5 matching bases. Trimming took 3 bases from V and 2 from J, leaving 20 bases between them. Germline V gene sequence: CDR1 SEHNR, CDR2 FQNEAQ (reference sequence). The CDR3 loop spans 17 amino acids. The CDR3 is CASSLSTGIPGPYEQYF. DNA of the CDR3: TGTGCCAGCAGCTTGTCCACGGGAATCCCTGGTCCCTACGAGCAGTACTTC. Combining the CDR3 with reference TRBV7-9 and TRBJ2-7 gives the whole variable domain DTGVSQNPRHKITKRGQNVTFRCDPISEHNRLYWYRQTLGQGPEFLTYFQNEAQLEKSRLLSDRFSAERPKGSFSTLEIQRTEQGDSAMYLCASSLSTGIPGPYEQYFGPGTRLTVT.

With respect to this clonotype: A read error may be the cause here, since a much bigger clone is one base away. The chain joins TRBV7-9 to TRBJ1-1; D not resolved. V dropped 7 bases and J dropped 0 bases, with 9 bases sitting between them. The CDR3 runs to 13 residues. Germline V gene data show CDR1 as SEHNR and CDR2 as FQNEAQ (reference sequence). DNA for the CDR3: TGTGCCAGCACCGGATACCTGAACACTGAAGCTTTCTTT. Translation gives CASTGYLNTEAFF.

This clonotype was found many times. The chain recombines TRBV7-2 with TRBJ1-2; TRBD1 might be the D (5 bases). Germline lookup yields CDR1 SGHTA and CDR2 FQGNSA. This CDR3 has 13 residues. V was trimmed by 3 bases and J by 8 bases, leaving 13 bases between them. The CDR3 nucleotides are TGTGCCAGCAGCTTGGGGCAGGGTTGGGGCTACACCTTC. This sequence encodes CASSLGQGWGYTF.

This clonotype has at least ten counts. The gene calls are TRBV6-2 or TRBV6-3 and TRBJ1-3; D unresolved. Looked up from germline, CDR1 is MNHEY and CDR2 is SVGEGT. The CDR3 length is 16 residues. Trimming shortened V by 3 bases and J by 0 bases, and 12 bases separated the two germline ends. This chain's CDR3 is CASSYLGDYSGNTIYF. For the CDR3, the DNA is TGTGCCAGCAGTTATCTCGGGGATTACTCTGGAAACACCATATATTTT.

CDR3 nucleotide sequence: TGTGCCAGTAGTTTCTCCTCTGGACCGGAGCTGTTTTTT. Its protein is CASSFSSGPELFF. This sequence joins TRBV19 and TRBJ2-2; D gene uncertain. The CDR3 spans 13 residues. The germline CDR1 and CDR2 sequences are LNHDA and SQIVND (reference sequence). Trimming left V 5 bases short and J 10 bases short, with 14 bases between. Full variable domain (missing parts from reference TRBV19 and TRBJ2-2): DGGITQSPKYLFRKEGQNVTLSCEQNLNHDAMYWYRQDPGQGLRLIYYSQIVNDFQKGDIAEGYSVSREKKESFPLTVTSAQKNPTAFYLCASSFSSGPELFFGEGSRLTVL.

To note about this clonotype: A read error may be the cause here, since a much bigger clone is one base away. The chain joins TRBV28 to TRBJ2-1; D not resolved. CDR1 and CDR2 from the germline V gene are MDHEN and SYDVKM. This CDR3 is 13 amino acids long. CDR3: CASAASSCNEQFF. The CDR3 coding sequence is TGTGCCAGTGCTGCTTCCTCCTGCAATGAGCAGTTCTTC.

The V gene is TRBV24-1, the J gene TRBJ2-7; D unclear. This CDR3 spans 15 amino acids. CDR1 and CDR2 (germline): KGHDR, SFDVKD. V lost 5 bases and J lost 3, with 16 bases in between. CDR3 in DNA: TGTGCCACCAGTGTGGGCTGGTCTGCGAACTACGAGCAGTACTTC. Protein: CATSVGWSANYEQYF.

This clonotype was recorded many times. The chain is built from TRBV28 and TRBJ2-7; 10 nucleotides align to TRBD2. The CDR3 extends over 15 amino acids. The ends lost 2 bases at V and 2 bases at J; junction bases unmatched: 3. Germline lookup yields CDR1 MDHEN and CDR2 SYDVKM. The CDR3 DNA reads as TGTGCCAGCAGTTTACAGCGGGAGGGCACCTACGAGCAGTACTTC. Translation: CASSLQREGTYEQYF. Together with reference TRBV28 and TRBJ2-7, the CDR3 gives the full variable domain: DVKVTQSSRYLVKRTGEKVFLECVQDMDHENMFWYRQDPGLGLRLIYFSYDVKMKEKGDIPEGYSVSREKKERFSLILESASTNQTSMYLCASSLQREGTYEQYFGPGTRLTVT.

This clonotype occurred many times. The genes are TRBV7-3 and TRBJ2-2, with TRBD2 identical over 12 bases. J was trimmed by 5 bases and V by 1 base; bases with no gene match: 8. The CDR3 spans 18 residues. The germline gives CDR1 SGHTA, CDR2 FQGTGA. The CDR3 protein is CASSLRTLAGGPTGELFF. The CDR3 DNA sequence: TGTGCCAGCAGCTTAAGGACGCTAGCGGGAGGGCCAACCGGGGAGCTGTTTTTT.

The gene calls are TRBV28 and TRBJ1-4; tentatively, D is TRBD1 (6 bases). Germline CDR1 is MDHEN and CDR2 is SYDVKM. V lost 5 bases and J 3 bases, leaving 13 bases between the germline ends. The CDR3 sequence is 15 residues long. In DNA, the CDR3 is TGTGCCAGCAGTGGCACAGGGATAGCTAATGAAAAACTGTTTTTT. Translated, it gives CASSGTGIANEKLFF.

This clonotype appeared many times. This chain connects TRBV19 to TRBJ1-5; unclear D gene. The V gene's germline CDR1 is LNHDA and CDR2 SQIVND (reference sequence). The CDR3 is 14 residues long. V shed 7 bases and J shed 4 bases, with 14 bases lying between them. The CDR3 bases are TGTGCCAGTAAGGTGAGGGCGGATAATCAGCCCCAGCATTTT. This sequence encodes CASKVRADNQPQHF.

This clonotype has a handful of counts. The chain employs TRBV20-1 and TRBJ1-4; 7 bases are shared with TRBD1. V shed 0 bases and J 10 bases; nucleotides not matched to a gene: 8. CDR1 and CDR2 from the germline V gene are DFQATT and SNEGSKA (reference sequence). There are 14 residues in the CDR3. The CDR3 coding sequence is TGCAGTGCTAGAGAAGGAGGGGGCGAGGGAAAACTGTTTTTT. Protein product: CSAREGGGEGKLFF.

The genes are TRBV5-1 and TRBJ1-2; 7 bases match TRBD1. With V trimmed by 1 base and J by 7 bases, 7 bases remained unmatched. The germline V gene encodes CDR1 SGHRS and CDR2 YFSETQ. This CDR3 has 14 residues. The CDR3 sequence: CASSLRQGVSGYTF. The CDR3 DNA reads as TGCGCCAGCAGCTTGAGACAGGGCGTAAGTGGCTACACCTTC.

This clonotype is a singleton in its sample. V gene TRBV7-3 combines with J gene TRBJ1-1; 9 bases map to TRBD1. CDR3 length: 17 amino acids. CDR1 SGHTA and CDR2 FQGTGA come from the germline V gene. Unmatched junction bases numbered 12, after V lost 7 bases and J lost 0 bases. CDR3 in DNA: TGTGCCAGCACCCCCGTCCCCGGACAGGGGATGAACACTGAAGCTTTCTTT. As protein: CASTPVPGQGMNTEAFF.

This clonotype was seen ten or more times. This chain connects TRBV6-2 or TRBV6-3 to TRBJ1-4; tentative D call: TRBD1 (6 bases). Germline V lookup: CDR1 MNHEY, CDR2 SVGEGT. The germline V and J ends were trimmed by 0 bases and 1 base, with 9 bases remaining between them. The CDR3 contains 16 residues. The DNA for the CDR3 is TGTGCCAGCAGTTACTCAGCAGGGGAAACTAATGAAAAACTGTTTTTT. Translating gives CASSYSAGETNEKLFF.

This clonotype was observed many times. This chain connects TRBV28 to TRBJ2-5, with 10 bases lining up with TRBD2. From germline, CDR1 is MDHEN and CDR2 SYDVKM. The V segment lost 2 bases and the J segment 4 bases; nucleotides outside the gene matches: 4. The CDR3 is 15 amino acids. CDR3 in DNA: TGTGCCAGCAGTTTACTAGCGGGGGTCGGAGAGACCCAGTACTTC. Amino acids: CASSLLAGVGETQYF. The variable domain in full, with the rest retrieved from reference TRBV28 and TRBJ2-5, is DVKVTQSSRYLVKRTGEKVFLECVQDMDHENMFWYRQDPGLGLRLIYFSYDVKMKEKGDIPEGYSVSREKKERFSLILESASTNQTSMYLCASSLLAGVGETQYFGPGTRLLVL.